This T cell receptor (beta chain) was recorded in a study of blood T cell repertoires in COVID-19. Profiled with immunoSEQ multiplex PCR; TCRdb holds only in-frame clones, not every one. The sample includes about 440,000 clones, around 88% seen only once; the top ten take over 10%. This clonotype was sampled from a woman aged 50 to 65 with COVID-19, enrolled during active disease. Sequencing was done on a sample of peripheral blood.

The CDR3 bases are TGTGCCAGCAGTGACCGACAGGGAACTGAAAAACTGTTTTTT. Amino acids: CASSDRQGTEKLFF. V and J are TRBV2 and TRBJ1-4; TRBD1 aligns across 7 bases. The CDR3 loop spans 14 amino acids. V shed 3 bases, J shed 7 bases, and the junction held 5 bases outside the gene matches. Germline-derived CDR1 and CDR2 are SNHLY and FYNNEI.